One and the same sample provided the 4 T cell receptor beta chains below, sequenced in a study of shared clonotypes between healthy human individuals. Measured with immunoSEQ multiplex PCR; TCRdb has only the in-frame clones, and not every one. The data show about 680,000 clones, with around two thirds seen just once and about 1.7% held by the top ten. Specimen: memory CD4+ T cells sorted from blood. Subset: CD45RA-negative fraction. All receptors derive from a woman younger than 45 in good health.

This chain connects TRBV9 to TRBJ2-2; 7 bases match TRBD2. Trimming removed 0 bases from V and 5 bases from J; junction bases left unmatched: 4. The CDR3 totals 15 residues. The V gene's germline CDR1 is SGDLS and CDR2 YYNGEE. CDR3 loop: CASSVEPRGTGELFF. CDR3 DNA: TGTGCCAGCAGCGTAGAGCCGCGGGGGACCGGGGAGCTGTTTTTT.

As concerns this clone: Other DNA sequences of this sample code for an identical CDR3. The rearrangement uses TRBV9 and TRBJ2-1, with 9 bases matching TRBD1. The CDR3 is 15 amino acids. V lost 2 bases and J lost 2; bases outside the gene matches: 2. The V gene's germline CDR1 is SGDLS and CDR2 YYNGEE. For the CDR3, the DNA is TGTGCCAGCAGCGTTAGACAGGGGGCCTACAATGAGCAGTTCTTC. It encodes CASSVRQGAYNEQFF.

There are a few counts of this clone. This chain uses TRBV7-2 with TRBJ1-1; D gene uncertain. Trimming took 3 bases from V and 1 from J, leaving 6 bases between them. CDR1 is SGHTA and CDR2 is FQGNSA in the germline V gene. This CDR3 contains 13 residues. As DNA, the CDR3 is TGTGCCAGCAGCTTGGGTCGGAACACTGAAGCTTTCTTT. Encoded protein: CASSLGRNTEAFF.

This clone was observed a few times. This sample includes further DNA sequences coding for the same CDR3. The rearrangement joins TRBV11-2 to TRBJ1-1, with a possible D match to TRBD1 (6 bases). This CDR3 has 13 residues. CDR1 and CDR2 (germline): SGHAT, FQNNGV. The ends were cut back, 5 bases at V and 1 base at J, with 8 bases in the middle. The CDR3, as DNA: TGTGCCAGCAGCCTGGACAGGAACACTGAAGCTTTCTTT. The encoded protein is CASSLDRNTEAFF.